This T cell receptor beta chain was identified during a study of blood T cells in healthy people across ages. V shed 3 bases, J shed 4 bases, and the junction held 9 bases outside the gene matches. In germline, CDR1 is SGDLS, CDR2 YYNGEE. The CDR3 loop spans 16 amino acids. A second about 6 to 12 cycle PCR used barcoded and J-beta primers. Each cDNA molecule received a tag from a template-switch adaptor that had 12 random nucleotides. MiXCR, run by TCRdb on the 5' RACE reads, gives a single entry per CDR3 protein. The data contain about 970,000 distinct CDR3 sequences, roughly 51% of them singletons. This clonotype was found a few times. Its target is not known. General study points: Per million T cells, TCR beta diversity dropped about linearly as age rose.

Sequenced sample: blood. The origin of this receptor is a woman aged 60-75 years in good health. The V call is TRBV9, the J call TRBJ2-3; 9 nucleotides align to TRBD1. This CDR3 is CASSAAGTGKSDTQYF. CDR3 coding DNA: TGTGCCAGCAGCGCCGCCGGGACAGGGAAGTCAGATACGCAGTATTTT.